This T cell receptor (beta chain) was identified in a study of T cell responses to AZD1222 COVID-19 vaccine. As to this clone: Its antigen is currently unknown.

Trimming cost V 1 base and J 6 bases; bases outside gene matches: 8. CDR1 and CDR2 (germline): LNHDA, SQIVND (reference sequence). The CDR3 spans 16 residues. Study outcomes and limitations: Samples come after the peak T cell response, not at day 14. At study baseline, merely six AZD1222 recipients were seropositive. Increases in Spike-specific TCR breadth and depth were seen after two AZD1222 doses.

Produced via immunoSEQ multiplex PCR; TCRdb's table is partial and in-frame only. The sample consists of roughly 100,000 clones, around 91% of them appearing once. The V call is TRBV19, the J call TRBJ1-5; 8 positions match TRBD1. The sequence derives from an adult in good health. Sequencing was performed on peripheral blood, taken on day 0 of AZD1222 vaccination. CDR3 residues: CASSIGSRTGLQPQHF. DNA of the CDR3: TGTGCCAGTAGTATAGGTTCCAGGACAGGGCTTCAGCCCCAGCATTTT.